The 6 T cell receptor beta chains in this list originate from one sample, sequenced in a study of tumor T cells in aggressive B-cell lymphoma. The data were produced by immunoSEQ multiplex PCR, yet TCRdb's version contains in-frame clones alone and is incomplete. The sample gives under 4,500 clones, approximately 90% of which show up once; roughly 3.6% is in the top ten. Sequencing used tumor tissue. These receptors came from an adult with diffuse large B cell lymphoma.

A word on this clone: Other DNA sequences of this sample code for an identical CDR3. The chain carries TRBV18 and TRBJ2-5, with 8 nucleotides matching TRBD1. CDR1 KGHSH and CDR2 LQKENI come from the germline V gene. Unmatched junction bases numbered 6, after V lost 1 base and J lost 5 bases. CDR3 length: 15 residues. CDR3 bases: TGTGCCAGCTCACCACAGCAGGGGGCTGGGGAGACCCAGTACTTC. Translated: CASSPQQGAGETQYF.

The chain has TRBV29-1 and TRBJ1-1; 7 bases align to TRBD1. The CDR3 spans 9 residues. From germline, CDR1 is SQVTM and CDR2 ANQGSEA. The trim removed 5 bases at V and 11 bases at J, leaving 2 bases unmatched. The CDR3 nucleotides are TGCAGCGTTCCGGGACAGGCTTTCTTT. Protein: CSVPGQAFF. The variable domain in full, with the rest retrieved from reference TRBV29-1 and TRBJ1-1, is SAVISQKPSRDICQRGTSLTIQCQVDSQVTMMFWYRQQPGQSLTLIATANQGSEATYESGFVIDKFPISRPNLTFSTLTVSNMSPEDSSIYLCSVPGQAFFGQGTRLTVV.

The chain uses TRBV7-9 and TRBJ1-5, with unresolved D. Between the trimmed V and J ends, which lost 3 bases and 5 bases, there was a span of 5 bases. The CDR3 is made up of 12 amino acids. The germline CDR1 and CDR2 sequences are SEHNR and FQNEAQ (reference sequence). The CDR3 DNA is TGTGCCAGCAGCTTTATTGATCAGCCCCAGCATTTT. Its translation is CASSFIDQPQHF.

The V and J genes are TRBV14 and TRBJ1-2; 10 bases agree with TRBD1. In germline, CDR1 is SGHDN, CDR2 FVKESK. CDR3 length: 15 amino acids. The trim removed 2 bases at V and 6 bases at J, leaving 6 bases unmatched. This CDR3 is CASSQRDRGYDGYTF. The CDR3 DNA is TGTGCCAGCAGCCAACGGGACAGGGGATACGATGGCTACACCTTC.

The genes are TRBV15 and TRBJ2-7; possibly TRBD1 for D (7 bases). The CDR3 covers 15 residues. Trimming removed 3 bases at V and 7 bases at J, with 19 bases between. The V gene's germline CDR1 is LNHNV and CDR2 YYDKDF (reference sequence). The CDR3: CATSRGGQPLHEQYF. For the CDR3, the DNA is TGTGCCACCAGCAGGGGGGGACAGCCACTTCATGAGCAGTACTTC.

The genes are TRBV9 and TRBJ1-2; D possibly corresponds to TRBD1 (6 bases). V was shortened by 0 bases and J by 4 bases, with 13 bases between the two germline ends. The CDR3 spans 15 residues. CDR1 is SGDLS and CDR2 is YYNGEE in the germline V gene. The CDR3 nucleotides read TGTGCCAGCAGCGTAGATAAGGGGGGGACCTATGGCTACACCTTC. Its translation is CASSVDKGGTYGYTF.